These T cell receptor beta chains were read from a single sample in a study of cytomegalovirus exposure and HLA in healthy donors. Assay: immunoSEQ multiplex PCR; the TCRdb copy retains only in-frame clones and omits some. The specimen's table records 70,000 to 100,000 clones. Sequencing input: PBMCs. The source of these receptors is a girl aged 10 to 17 in good health and CMV-seropositive. CDR3s include the opening cysteine and the closing phenylalanine or tryptophan. The order of the fields is J gene, D gene, V gene, CDR3 DNA, CDR3 protein. The D gene is left open where the match is weak.

j_call: TRBJ1-6; d_call: .; v_call: TRBV12-5; cdr3_nt: TGTGCTAGTGGTTTTAAAGGAGATTCACCCCTCCACTTT; cdr3_aa: CASGFKGDSPLHF
j_call: TRBJ1-2; d_call: .; v_call: TRBV6-5; cdr3_nt: TGTGCCAGCAGCTCTGATCCGGCGGGGGGACATGGCTACACCTTC; cdr3_aa: CASSSDPAGGHGYTF
j_call: TRBJ2-1; d_call: .; v_call: TRBV15; cdr3_nt: TGTGCCACCAGCAGAGCCCCGGGAACGGGGGAGCAGTTCTTC; cdr3_aa: CATSRAPGTGEQFF
j_call: TRBJ2-7; d_call: TRBD2; v_call: TRBV5-6; cdr3_nt: TGTGCCAGCAGCTTAAACGGGGGGGGCCGGTACGAGCAGTACTTC; cdr3_aa: CASSLNGGGRYEQYF
j_call: TRBJ1-5; d_call: TRBD1; v_call: TRBV7-2; cdr3_nt: TGTGCCAGCAGCTTAGTCCGGACAGGCGGATATAGCAATCAGCCCCAGCATTTT; cdr3_aa: CASSLVRTGGYSNQPQHF
j_call: TRBJ1-1; d_call: .; v_call: TRBV19; cdr3_nt: TGTGCCAGTAGTATAGATCCGGGGACAGAAGCTTTCTTT; cdr3_aa: CASSIDPGTEAFF
j_call: TRBJ2-2; d_call: TRBD2; v_call: TRBV4-3; cdr3_nt: TGCGCCAGCAGCCCGGTTAGCGGGGGGGAGGAGCTGTTTTTT; cdr3_aa: CASSPVSGGEELFF
j_call: TRBJ2-4; d_call: TRBD2; v_call: TRBV19; cdr3_nt: TGTGCCAGTAGTCCGTTGCGGGGGGGCAAAAACATTCAGTACTTC; cdr3_aa: CASSPLRGGKNIQYF
j_call: TRBJ2-1; d_call: .; v_call: TRBV6-1; cdr3_nt: TGTGCCAGCAGTGGAACAGGAGACTCCTACAATGAGCAGTTCTTC; cdr3_aa: CASSGTGDSYNEQFF
j_call: TRBJ1-5; d_call: .; v_call: TRBV2; cdr3_nt: TGTGCCAGCAGGGTGACACTTGCGGGTAATCAGCCCCAGCATTTT; cdr3_aa: CASRVTLAGNQPQHF
j_call: TRBJ1-1; d_call: .; v_call: TRBV27; cdr3_nt: TGTGCCGGGGCTCACAGGAACACTGAAGCTTTCTTT; cdr3_aa: CAGAHRNTEAFF
j_call: TRBJ2-5; d_call: .; v_call: TRBV4-1; cdr3_nt: TGCGCCAGCAGCCAACCGGGGTTTTCGGAGACCCAGTACTTC; cdr3_aa: CASSQPGFSETQYF
j_call: TRBJ1-2; d_call: .; v_call: TRBV18; cdr3_nt: TGTGCCAGCTCACCACCGCGGGTGGGCTATGGCTACACCTTC; cdr3_aa: CASSPPRVGYGYTF
j_call: TRBJ2-3; d_call: TRBD2; v_call: TRBV10-3; cdr3_nt: TGTGCCGTCCACGCCGGCGGGACTAGCGGGGGAGCCACAGATACGCAGTATTTT; cdr3_aa: CAVHAGGTSGGATDTQYF
j_call: TRBJ1-2; d_call: .; v_call: TRBV7-8; cdr3_nt: TGTGCCAGCAGCCTCCTGACTGGCTCGGGCTACACCTTC; cdr3_aa: CASSLLTGSGYTF
j_call: TRBJ2-1; d_call: .; v_call: TRBV27; cdr3_nt: TGTGCCAGCAGTTTAGCGCTTATTACCTACAATGAGCAGTTCTTC; cdr3_aa: CASSLALITYNEQFF